These T cell receptor beta chains were read from a single sample in a study of OX40 agonist ivuxolimab in advanced cancers. Clones were sequenced by immunoSEQ multiplex PCR, and TCRdb holds only the in-frame ones, with some missing. The data hold tens of thousands of clones, with 87% observed a single time. Sequencing used CD4+ or CD8+ T cells sorted from blood, obtained in a trial of the OX40 agonist ivuxolimab. The receptors were gathered from an adult with an advanced solid tumor such as melanoma, head and neck, liver or kidney cancer. CDR3s leave out the opening cysteine and the closing phenylalanine or tryptophan. Each record gives: CDR3 protein, V gene, clone size, J gene. Only part of the rows carry a size: once, few, many, or a class if the clone is expanded.

CDR3: AWSVSGSRYNEQF
V: TRBV30
size: once
J: TRBJ2-1

CDR3: ASSQDFPVYQPQH
V: TRBV4-2
size: few
J: TRBJ1-5

CDR3: ASSLVLLAGTYNEQF
V: TRBV7-8
size: once
J: TRBJ2-1

CDR3: ASSNPGQGSQPQH
V: TRBV21-1
size: .
J: TRBJ1-5

CDR3: ASSSGQGTAGELF
V: TRBV28
size: .
J: TRBJ2-2

CDR3: ASSLGGRAAGELF
V: TRBV5-4
size: few
J: TRBJ2-2

CDR3: ASSLVLDKPQH
V: TRBV14
size: .
J: TRBJ1-5

CDR3: ASSLRLAEDNEQF
V: TRBV4-2
size: .
J: TRBJ2-1

CDR3: ASGARGLSNQPQH
V: TRBV28
size: .
J: TRBJ1-5

CDR3: ASSRPLTGELF
V: TRBV27
size: .
J: TRBJ2-2

CDR3: AWSVQSNQPQH
V: TRBV30
size: .
J: TRBJ1-5

CDR3: ASGLVRLAGGATYNEQF
V: TRBV12-5
size: .
J: TRBJ2-1

CDR3: ASSSRTSGVYEQY
V: TRBV6-5
size: .
J: TRBJ2-7

CDR3: ASPERASGPYEQY
V: TRBV6-4
size: .
J: TRBJ2-7

CDR3: ASSFGTGGFYT
V: TRBV11-2
size: .
J: TRBJ1-2

CDR3: ASSEWGGTQY
V: TRBV11-3
size: .
J: TRBJ2-5

CDR3: AWSVQGRYNEQF
V: TRBV30
size: once
J: TRBJ2-1

CDR3: ASSQGRGTQY
V: TRBV14
size: .
J: TRBJ2-3

CDR3: ASSYDSGVWYGYT
V: TRBV5-8
size: .
J: TRBJ1-2

CDR3: ASSTFSGTGELF
V: TRBV19
size: .
J: TRBJ2-2

CDR3: ASSPGDEQY
V: TRBV18
size: .
J: TRBJ2-7

CDR3: ASSLLAGGPDEQF
V: TRBV7-6
size: .
J: TRBJ2-1

CDR3: ASSVSRDTGELF
V: TRBV2
size: .
J: TRBJ2-2

CDR3: ASSMGGRYEQY
V: TRBV19
size: once
J: TRBJ2-7

CDR3: ASSHEAGGTDTQY
V: TRBV4-1
size: .
J: TRBJ2-3

CDR3: ASSFPGQGAFSGNTIY
V: TRBV7-9
size: .
J: TRBJ1-3

CDR3: AWSRDTRNTIY
V: TRBV30
size: .
J: TRBJ1-3

CDR3: ASSPGGGVTEAF
V: TRBV7-3
size: .
J: TRBJ1-1

CDR3: AWGRDTNEQF
V: TRBV30
size: .
J: TRBJ2-1

CDR3: ASSQVDRANYGYT
V: TRBV4-2
size: .
J: TRBJ1-2

CDR3: ASKNEKLF
V: TRBV6-1
size: .
J: TRBJ1-4

CDR3: ASSYRPDNSPLH
V: TRBV6-5
size: .
J: TRBJ1-6

CDR3: ASSQGTASSYEQY
V: TRBV5-1
size: .
J: TRBJ2-7

CDR3: ASSYRLAGKGETQY
V: TRBV27
size: .
J: TRBJ2-5

CDR3: ASSSTGGEQF
V: TRBV11-3
size: .
J: TRBJ2-1

CDR3: ASSPQGNTEAF
V: TRBV18
size: few
J: TRBJ1-1

CDR3: ASSFGSKNIQY
V: TRBV11-3
size: .
J: TRBJ2-4

CDR3: ASSLGQRDYNEQF
V: TRBV6-4
size: .
J: TRBJ2-1

CDR3: ASSIQSYNEQF
V: TRBV11-2
size: .
J: TRBJ2-1

CDR3: ASSLSTGDTQY
V: TRBV5-1
size: .
J: TRBJ2-3

CDR3: ASSLSGTGANVLT
V: TRBV7-9
size: .
J: TRBJ2-6

CDR3: AWEGGNSPLH
V: TRBV30
size: .
J: TRBJ1-6

CDR3: ASSQATSGRFGDTQY
V: TRBV4-2
size: few
J: TRBJ2-3

CDR3: ASSEQGGQEGPPSNQPQH
V: TRBV19
size: few
J: TRBJ1-5

CDR3: ASSYSSQARGTQY
V: TRBV6-5
size: .
J: TRBJ2-5

CDR3: APEGDFLRNEQF
V: TRBV30
size: .
J: TRBJ2-1

CDR3: ASSPPGQVAYEQY
V: TRBV18
size: .
J: TRBJ2-7

CDR3: ASSSGGSWERETQY
V: TRBV5-4
size: .
J: TRBJ2-5

CDR3: ASSLSPRGYEQY
V: TRBV27
size: .
J: TRBJ2-7

CDR3: ASSLKGGLAGVKGNEQF
V: TRBV7-9
size: .
J: TRBJ2-1

CDR3: ASSLKQSSYEQY
V: TRBV7-9
size: .
J: TRBJ2-7